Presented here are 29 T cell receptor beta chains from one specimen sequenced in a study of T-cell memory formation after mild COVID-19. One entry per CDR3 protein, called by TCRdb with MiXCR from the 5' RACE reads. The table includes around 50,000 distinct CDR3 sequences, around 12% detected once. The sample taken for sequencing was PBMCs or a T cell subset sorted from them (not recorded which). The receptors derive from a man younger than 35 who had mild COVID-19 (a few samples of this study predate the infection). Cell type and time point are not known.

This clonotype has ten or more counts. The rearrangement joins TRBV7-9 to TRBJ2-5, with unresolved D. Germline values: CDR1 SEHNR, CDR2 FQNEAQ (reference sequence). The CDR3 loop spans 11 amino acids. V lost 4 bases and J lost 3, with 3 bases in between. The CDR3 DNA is TGTGCCAGCAGCTACGAAGAGACCCAGTACTTC. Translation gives CASSYEETQYF.

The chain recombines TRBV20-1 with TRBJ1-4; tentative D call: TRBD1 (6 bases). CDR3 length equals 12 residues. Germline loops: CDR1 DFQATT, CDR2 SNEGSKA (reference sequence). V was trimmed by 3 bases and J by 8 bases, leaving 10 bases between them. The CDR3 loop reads CSARGGQEKLFF. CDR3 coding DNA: TGCAGTGCTAGGGGGGGGCAGGAAAAACTGTTTTTT.

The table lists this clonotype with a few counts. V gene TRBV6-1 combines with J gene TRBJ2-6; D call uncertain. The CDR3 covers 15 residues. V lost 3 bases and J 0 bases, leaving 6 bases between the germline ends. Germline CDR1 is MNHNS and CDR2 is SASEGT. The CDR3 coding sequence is TGTGCCAGCAGTGAGAAATACTCTGGGGCCAACGTCCTGACTTTC. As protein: CASSEKYSGANVLTF.

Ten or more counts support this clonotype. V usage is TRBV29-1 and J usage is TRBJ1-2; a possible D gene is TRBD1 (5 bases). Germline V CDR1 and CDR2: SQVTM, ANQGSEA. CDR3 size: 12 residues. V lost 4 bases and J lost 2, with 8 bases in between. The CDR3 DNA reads TGCAGCGTTGCTGGACAAAACTATGGCTACACCTTC. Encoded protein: CSVAGQNYGYTF.

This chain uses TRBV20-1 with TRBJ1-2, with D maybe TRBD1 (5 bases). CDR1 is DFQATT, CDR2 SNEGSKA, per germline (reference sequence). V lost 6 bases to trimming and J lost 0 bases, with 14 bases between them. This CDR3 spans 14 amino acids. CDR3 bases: TGCAGTGCGCCGGAGGGGATTACTAACTATGGCTACACCTTC. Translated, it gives CSAPEGITNYGYTF.

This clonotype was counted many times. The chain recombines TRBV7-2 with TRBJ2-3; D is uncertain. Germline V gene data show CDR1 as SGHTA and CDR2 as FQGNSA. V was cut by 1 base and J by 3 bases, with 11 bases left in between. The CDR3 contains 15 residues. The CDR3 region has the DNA TGTGCCAGCAGCTTAGAAGTTAGCAGGACAGATACGCAGTATTTT. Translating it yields CASSLEVSRTDTQYF.

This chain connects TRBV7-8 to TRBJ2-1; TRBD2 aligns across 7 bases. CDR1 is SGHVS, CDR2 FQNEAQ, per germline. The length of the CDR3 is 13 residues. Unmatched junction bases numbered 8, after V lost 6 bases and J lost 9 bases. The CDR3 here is CASSPWEGREQFF. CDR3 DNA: TGTGCCAGCAGTCCGTGGGAGGGGCGTGAGCAGTTCTTC.

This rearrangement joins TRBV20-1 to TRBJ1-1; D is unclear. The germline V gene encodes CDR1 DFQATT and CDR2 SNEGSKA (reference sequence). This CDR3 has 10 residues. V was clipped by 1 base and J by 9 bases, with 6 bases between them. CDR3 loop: CSARAGKAFF. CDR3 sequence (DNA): TGCAGTGCTAGAGCGGGTAAAGCTTTCTTT.

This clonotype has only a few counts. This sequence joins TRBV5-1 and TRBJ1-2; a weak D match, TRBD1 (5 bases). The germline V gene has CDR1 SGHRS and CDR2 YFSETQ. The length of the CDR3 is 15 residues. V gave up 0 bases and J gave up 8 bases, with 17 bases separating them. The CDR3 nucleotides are TGCGCCAGCAGCTTGGAGACGGAGGGGTGGATCGGCTACACCTTC. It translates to CASSLETEGWIGYTF.

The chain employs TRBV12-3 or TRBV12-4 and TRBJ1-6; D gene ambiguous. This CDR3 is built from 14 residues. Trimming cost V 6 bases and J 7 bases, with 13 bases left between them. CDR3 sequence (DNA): TGTGCCAGCAGCCCTTACCCAGCGAATTCACCCCTCCACTTT. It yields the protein CASSPYPANSPLHF.

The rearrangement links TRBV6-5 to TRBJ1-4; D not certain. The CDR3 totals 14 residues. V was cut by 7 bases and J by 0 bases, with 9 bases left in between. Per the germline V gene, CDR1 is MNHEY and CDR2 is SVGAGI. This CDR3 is CASTGHATNEKLFF. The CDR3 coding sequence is TGTGCCAGCACCGGGCATGCAACTAATGAAAAACTGTTTTTT.

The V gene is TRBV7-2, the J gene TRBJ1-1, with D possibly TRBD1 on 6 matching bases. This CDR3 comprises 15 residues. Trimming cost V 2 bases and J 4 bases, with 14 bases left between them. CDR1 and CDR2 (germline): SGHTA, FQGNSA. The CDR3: CASSLYGGLGTEAFF. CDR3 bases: TGTGCCAGCAGCTTATATGGGGGCTTGGGCACTGAAGCTTTCTTT.

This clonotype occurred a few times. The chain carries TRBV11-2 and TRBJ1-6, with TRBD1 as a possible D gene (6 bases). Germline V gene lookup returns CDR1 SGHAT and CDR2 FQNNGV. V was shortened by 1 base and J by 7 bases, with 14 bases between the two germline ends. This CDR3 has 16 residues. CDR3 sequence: CASSLVGGAYNSPLHF. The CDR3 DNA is TGTGCCAGCAGCTTAGTGGGGGGCGCATACAATTCACCCCTCCACTTT.

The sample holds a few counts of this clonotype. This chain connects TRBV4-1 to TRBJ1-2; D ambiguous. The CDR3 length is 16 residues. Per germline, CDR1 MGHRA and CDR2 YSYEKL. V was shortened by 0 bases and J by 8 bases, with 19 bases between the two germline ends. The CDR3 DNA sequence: TGCGCCAGCAGCCAAGATGTGAGTACAATCCCGTCCGGCTACACCTTC. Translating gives CASSQDVSTIPSGYTF.

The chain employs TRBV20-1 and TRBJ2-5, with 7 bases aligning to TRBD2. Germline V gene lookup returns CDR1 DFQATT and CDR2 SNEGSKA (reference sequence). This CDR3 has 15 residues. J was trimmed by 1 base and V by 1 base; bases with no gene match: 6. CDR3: CSARGDPGGQETQYF. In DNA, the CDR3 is TGCAGTGCTAGAGGCGACCCGGGGGGCCAAGAGACCCAGTACTTC.

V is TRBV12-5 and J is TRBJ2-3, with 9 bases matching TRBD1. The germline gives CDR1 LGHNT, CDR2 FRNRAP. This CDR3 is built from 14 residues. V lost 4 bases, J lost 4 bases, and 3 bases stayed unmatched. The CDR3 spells CASGSRTGADTQYF. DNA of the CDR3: TGTGCTAGTGGTTCGCGGACAGGGGCAGATACGCAGTATTTT.

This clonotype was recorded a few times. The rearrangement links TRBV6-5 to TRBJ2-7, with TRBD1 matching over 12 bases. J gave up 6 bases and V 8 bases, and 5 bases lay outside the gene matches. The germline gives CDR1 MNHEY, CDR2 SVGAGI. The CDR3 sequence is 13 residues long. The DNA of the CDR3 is TGTGCCAGCGGCCGGGACAGGGGGCTCGAGCAGTACTTC. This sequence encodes CASGRDRGLEQYF.

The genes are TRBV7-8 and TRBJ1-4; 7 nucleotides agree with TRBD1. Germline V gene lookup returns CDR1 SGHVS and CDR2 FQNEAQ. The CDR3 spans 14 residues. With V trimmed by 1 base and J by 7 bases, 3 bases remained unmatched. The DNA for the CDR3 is TGTGCCAGCAGCTTAGGACAGGGATTTGAAAAACTGTTTTTT. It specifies CASSLGQGFEKLFF.

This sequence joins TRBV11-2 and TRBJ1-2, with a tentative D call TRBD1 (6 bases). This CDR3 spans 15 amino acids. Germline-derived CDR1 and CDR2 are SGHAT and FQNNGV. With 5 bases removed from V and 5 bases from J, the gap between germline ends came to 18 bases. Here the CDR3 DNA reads TGTGCCAGCAGCCGGGGGCCGGGCAACAATTATGGCTACACCTTC. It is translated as CASSRGPGNNYGYTF.

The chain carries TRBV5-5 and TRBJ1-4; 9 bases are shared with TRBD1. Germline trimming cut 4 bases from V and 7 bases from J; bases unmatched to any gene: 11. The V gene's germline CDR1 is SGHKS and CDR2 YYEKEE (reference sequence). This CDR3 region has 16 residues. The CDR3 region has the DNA TGTGCCAGCAGCCTCCTTACAGGGGGCAAGGGTGAAAAACTGTTTTTT. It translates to CASSLLTGGKGEKLFF.

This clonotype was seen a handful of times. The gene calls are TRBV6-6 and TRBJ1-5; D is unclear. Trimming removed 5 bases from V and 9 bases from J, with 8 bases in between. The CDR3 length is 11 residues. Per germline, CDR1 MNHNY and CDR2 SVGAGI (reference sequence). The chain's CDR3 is CASSRVGPQHF. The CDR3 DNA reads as TGTGCCAGCAGTCGGGTGGGGCCCCAGCATTTT.

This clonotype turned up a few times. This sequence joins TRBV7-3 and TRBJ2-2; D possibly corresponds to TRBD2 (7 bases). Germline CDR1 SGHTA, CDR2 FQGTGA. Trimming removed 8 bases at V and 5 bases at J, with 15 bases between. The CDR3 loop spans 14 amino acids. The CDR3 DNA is TGTGCCAGCCGAAGGGGGGGCGCGACCGGGGAGCTGTTTTTT. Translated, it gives CASRRGGATGELFF.

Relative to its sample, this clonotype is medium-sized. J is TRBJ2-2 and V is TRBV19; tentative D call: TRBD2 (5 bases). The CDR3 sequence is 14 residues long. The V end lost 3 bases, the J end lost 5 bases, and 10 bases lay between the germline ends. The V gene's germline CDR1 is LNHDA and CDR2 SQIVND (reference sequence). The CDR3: CASSISVLTGELFF. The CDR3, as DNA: TGTGCCAGTAGTATTAGCGTCTTGACCGGGGAGCTGTTTTTT.

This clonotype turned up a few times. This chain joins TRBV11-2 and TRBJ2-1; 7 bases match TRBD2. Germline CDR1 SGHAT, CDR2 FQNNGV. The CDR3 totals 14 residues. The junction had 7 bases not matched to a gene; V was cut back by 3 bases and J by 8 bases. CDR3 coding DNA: TGTGCCAGCAGCTTGTTGGGGGGGAGGGATGAGCAGTTCTTC. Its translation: CASSLLGGRDEQFF.

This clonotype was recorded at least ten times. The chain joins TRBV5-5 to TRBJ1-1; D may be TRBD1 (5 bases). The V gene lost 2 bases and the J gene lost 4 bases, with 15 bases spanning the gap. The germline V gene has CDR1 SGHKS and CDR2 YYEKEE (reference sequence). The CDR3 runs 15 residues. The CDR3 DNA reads TGTGCCAGCAGCTTAGGGCCCCCCGGGGGCACTGAAGCTTTCTTT. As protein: CASSLGPPGGTEAFF.

CDR3: CASRRMGNTANTGELFF. Written as DNA, the CDR3 is TGTGCCAGCAGAAGGATGGGCAACACCGCGAACACCGGGGAGCTGTTTTTT. The chain carries TRBV5-4 and TRBJ2-2; no clear D. V dropped 5 bases and J dropped 0 bases, with 17 bases sitting between them. The CDR3 covers 17 residues. Germline V gives CDR1 SGHNT, CDR2 YYREEE (reference sequence).

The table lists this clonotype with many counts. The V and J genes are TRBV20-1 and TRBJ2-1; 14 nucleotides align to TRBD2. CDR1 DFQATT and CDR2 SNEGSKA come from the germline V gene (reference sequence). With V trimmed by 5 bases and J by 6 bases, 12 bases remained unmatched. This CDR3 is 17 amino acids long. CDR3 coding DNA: TGCAGTGCTCCCGGACTAGCGGGGGGATTCCCGTCCAATGAGCAGTTCTTC. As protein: CSAPGLAGGFPSNEQFF.

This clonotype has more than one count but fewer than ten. The CDR3 here is CASKPGPTTDTQYF. CDR3 sequence (DNA): TGTGCCAGCAAACCGGGACCGACCACAGATACGCAGTATTTT. This chain connects TRBV6-1 to TRBJ2-3, with D possibly called TRBD1 or TRBD2 (5 bases each). The CDR3 totals 14 residues. The V end lost 7 bases, the J end lost 2 bases, and 13 bases lay between the germline ends. Germline loops: CDR1 MNHNS, CDR2 SASEGT.

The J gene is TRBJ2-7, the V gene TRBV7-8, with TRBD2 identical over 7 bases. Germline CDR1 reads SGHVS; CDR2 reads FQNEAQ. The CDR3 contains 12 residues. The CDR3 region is CASSLAANEQYV. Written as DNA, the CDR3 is TGTGCCAGCAGCCTAGCGGCAAACGAGCAGTACGTC.